The next 14 T cell receptor beta chains were all read from a single sample in a study of blood T cells in healthy people across ages. Sample-barcoded 5' priming and a J-beta primer mix drove a second PCR of roughly 7 to 11 cycles. A single record per CDR3 protein comes from TCRdb applying MiXCR to the 5' RACE reads. The sample carries fewer than 900,000 distinct CDR3 sequences, approximately 39% recorded once. Sample: blood. The receptors derive from a woman aged 55-69 years in good health.

The count of this clonotype is one. The chain combines TRBV2 with TRBJ2-1, with 8 bases identical to TRBD1. CDR1 is SNHLY and CDR2 is FYNNEI in the germline V gene. V was pared by 4 bases and J by 4 bases, with 18 bases of the junction left unmatched. The CDR3 is 19 residues long. The DNA of the CDR3 is TGTGCCAGCAGTGGAGGGGAGACAGGGGCCACCCGGGGATACAATGAGCAGTTCTTC. Protein: CASSGGETGATRGYNEQFF.

The chain employs TRBV18 and TRBJ1-1; D gene unclear. V lost 4 bases and J 1 base, leaving 7 bases between the germline ends. Germline V gene sequence: CDR1 KGHSH, CDR2 LQKENI. The CDR3 covers 13 residues. For the CDR3, the DNA is TGTGCCAGCTCACGGCACGGGAACACTGAAGCTTTCTTT. Translation: CASSRHGNTEAFF.

The chain links TRBV28 to TRBJ1-2; TRBD1 might be the D (5 bases). CDR3 size: 15 residues. Germline CDR1 and CDR2: MDHEN and SYDVKM. V dropped 11 bases and J dropped 0 bases, with 19 bases sitting between them. In DNA, the CDR3 is TGTGCCGGGTCGGGGTGGAGGGACGCTAACTATGGCTACACCTTC. This codes for CAGSGWRDANYGYTF.

The sample holds a few counts of this clonotype. This chain connects TRBV14 to TRBJ2-6; a possible D gene is TRBD1 (6 bases). V dropped 6 bases and J dropped 2 bases, with 11 bases sitting between them. The CDR3 spans 15 residues. CDR1 SGHDN and CDR2 FVKESK come from the germline V gene. CDR3 coding DNA: TGTGCCAGCAGTCTACAGGGTCCTGGGGCCAACGTCCTGACTTTC. Encoded protein: CASSLQGPGANVLTF. Full variable domain (outside the CDR3, taken from reference TRBV14 and TRBJ2-6): EAGVTQFPSHSVIEKGQTVTLRCDPISGHDNLYWYRRVMGKEIKFLLHFVKESKQDESGMPNNRFLAERTGGTYSTLKVQPAELEDSGVYFCASSLQGPGANVLTFGAGSRLTVL.

This clonotype was seen a handful of times. V and J are TRBV6-5 and TRBJ2-1; 7 positions agree with TRBD2. The trim removed 0 bases at V and 7 bases at J, leaving 9 bases unmatched. There are 16 residues in the CDR3. CDR1 is MNHEY, CDR2 SVGAGI, per germline. The CDR3 DNA sequence: TGTGCCAGCAGTTACTCAGGCGGGAGTGGTTTAAATGAGCAGTTCTTC. It encodes CASSYSGGSGLNEQFF.

This clonotype was recorded a few times. J is TRBJ2-5 and V is TRBV12-3 or TRBV12-4; possibly TRBD1 for D (6 bases). V was clipped by 6 bases and J by 5 bases, with 16 bases between them. The CDR3 sequence is 14 residues long. The CDR3 loop reads CASRTAGVQETQYF. Written as DNA, the CDR3 is TGTGCCAGCAGAACCGCAGGGGTTCAGGAGACCCAGTACTTC.

Comment on this clonotype: Because it lacks the conserved phenylalanine or tryptophan at the end, this CDR3 is likely a read error. The chain has TRBV7-3 and TRBJ2-1; D perhaps matches TRBD2 (6 bases). V was clipped by 1 base and J by 2 bases, with 12 bases between them. Germline CDR1 SGHTA, CDR2 FQGTGA. The CDR3 totals 16 residues. The CDR3 sequence is CASSLKLAGAYNEQFI. As DNA, the CDR3 is TGTGCCAGCAGCTTAAAACTAGCCGGAGCCTACAATGAGCAGTTCATC.

This rearrangement joins TRBV30 to TRBJ1-5, with 7 nucleotides matching TRBD1. CDR1 GTSNPN and CDR2 SVGIG come from the germline V gene (reference sequence). Unmatched junction bases numbered 1, after V lost 2 bases and J lost 6 bases. The CDR3 length is 12 residues. CDR3 sequence reads: CAWSPGGQPQHF. In nucleotides, the CDR3 is TGTGCCTGGAGTCCAGGGGGTCAGCCCCAGCATTTT.

The chain links TRBV7-2 to TRBJ2-1, with D perhaps matching TRBD2 (6 bases). The CDR3 sequence is 15 residues long. Trimming took off 1 base at V and 12 bases at J, with 19 bases between the two ends. Germline assignment: CDR1 SGHTA and CDR2 FQGNSA. This CDR3 is CASSLGGSGLIGQFF. The DNA for the CDR3 is TGTGCCAGCAGCTTAGGTGGTAGCGGCCTAATCGGGCAGTTCTTC.

This clonotype was seen a handful of times. The V call is TRBV9, the J call TRBJ2-1; the D gene is possibly TRBD2 (6 bases). Trimming stripped 6 bases from V and 8 bases from J, with 21 bases between. The CDR3 totals 15 residues. Germline values: CDR1 SGDLS, CDR2 YYNGEE. CDR3 sequence (DNA): TGTGCCAGCAACTTCCTCGGGGGTGATGGGGATGAGCAGTTCTTC. It encodes CASNFLGGDGDEQFF. The whole variable domain, filled in from reference TRBV9 and TRBJ2-1, reads DSGVTQTPKHLITATGQRVTLRCSPRSGDLSVYWYQQSLDQGLQFLIQYYNGEERAKGNILERFSAQQFPDLHSELNLSSLELGDSALYFCASNFLGGDGDEQFFGPGTRLTVL.

J is TRBJ2-3 and V is TRBV28; D gene ambiguous. V lost 3 bases and J 11 bases, leaving 12 bases between the germline ends. The CDR3 sequence is 12 residues long. The V gene's germline CDR1 is MDHEN and CDR2 SYDVKM. CDR3 DNA sequence: TGTGCCAGCAGTTTCTCGGTAAAAGGGCAGTATTTT. It yields the protein CASSFSVKGQYF. The complete variable domain, with remaining parts taken from reference TRBV28 and TRBJ2-3, reads DVKVTQSSRYLVKRTGEKVFLECVQDMDHENMFWYRQDPGLGLRLIYFSYDVKMKEKGDIPEGYSVSREKKERFSLILESASTNQTSMYLCASSFSVKGQYFGPGTRLTVL.

The J gene is TRBJ2-4, the V gene TRBV6-2 or TRBV6-3; 8 positions agree with TRBD2. The end of the DNA aligns better with TRBJ2-7, so the J call may be wrong. The CDR3 is 16 residues long. Germline lookup yields CDR1 MNHEY and CDR2 SVGEGT. Here the CDR3 DNA reads TGTGCCAGCACCGTTACGGGAGGGTCGGTAACCTACGAGCAGTACTTC. Residues: CASTVTGGSVTYEQYF.

This clonotype has more than one count but fewer than ten. This chain links TRBV28 with TRBJ2-7, with no clear D. The CDR3 length is 14 residues. CDR1 and CDR2 (germline): MDHEN, SYDVKM. V was shortened by 0 bases and J by 2 bases, with 8 bases between the two germline ends. The CDR3 DNA reads TGTGCCAGCAGTTTATGGGGCGAGACCTACGAGCAGTACTTC. It is translated as CASSLWGETYEQYF.

V gene TRBV11-2 combines with J gene TRBJ1-1, with no clear D. This CDR3 comprises 15 residues. Per germline, CDR1 SGHAT and CDR2 FQNNGV. With 5 bases removed from V and 0 bases from J, the gap between germline ends came to 13 bases. This CDR3 reads CASSRAFFMNTEAFF. CDR3 nucleotides: TGTGCCAGCAGCCGGGCCTTTTTCATGAACACTGAAGCTTTCTTT.